These 12 T cell receptor beta chains came from one sample sequenced in a study of identical twins. TCRdb analysed the 5' RACE reads with MiXCR anew, one entry per CDR3 protein. In the table there are 430,000 or so distinct CDR3 sequences, 20% to 25% of which are singletons. These same data were also listed under a study on T cells expressing NK-cell markers.

Material: CD4+ T cells sorted from blood. All receptors come from a woman between 18 and 29 years old in good health.

This clonotype was observed a handful of times. The gene calls are TRBV11-2 and TRBJ2-5; tentatively, D is TRBD2 (6 bases). Trimming removed 3 bases from V and 9 bases from J, with 17 bases in between. The CDR3 totals 14 residues. Germline V CDR1 and CDR2: SGHAT, FQNNGV. CDR3 sequence: CASSLEGLDRSQYF. The CDR3, as DNA: TGTGCCAGCAGCTTGGAGGGACTCGACCGTTCCCAGTACTTC.

There are a few counts of this clonotype. The chain carries TRBV20-1 and TRBJ2-3; possibly TRBD2 for D (5 bases). Trimming took off 2 bases at V and 6 bases at J, with 18 bases between the two ends. Germline V gene data show CDR1 as DFQATT and CDR2 as SNEGSKA (reference sequence). This CDR3 comprises 15 residues. This chain's CDR3 is CSARRTASPADTQYF. The CDR3 nucleotides read TGCAGTGCTAGAAGGACTGCCTCTCCAGCGGATACGCAGTATTTT.

This chain links TRBV5-5 with TRBJ1-1, with D uncertain. Trimming left V 4 bases short and J 4 bases short, with 17 bases between. CDR3 length: 15 amino acids. Germline values: CDR1 SGHKS, CDR2 YYEKEE (reference sequence). The CDR3 spells CASSPPGRFGTEAFF. Written as DNA, the CDR3 is TGTGCCAGCAGCCCCCCCGGGCGTTTTGGCACTGAAGCTTTCTTT. Full variable domain (rest looked up from reference TRBV5-5 and TRBJ1-1): DAGVTQSPTHLIKTRGQQVTLRCSPISGHKSVSWYQQVLGQGPQFIFQYYEKEERGRGNFPDRFSARQFPNYSSELNVNALLLGDSALYLCASSPPGRFGTEAFFGQGTRLTVV.

This rearrangement joins TRBV7-9 to TRBJ2-5; D uncertain. There are 14 residues in the CDR3. Trimming took off 5 bases at V and 9 bases at J, with 19 bases between the two ends. CDR1 is SEHNR, CDR2 FQNEAQ, per germline (reference sequence). CDR3 bases: TGTGCCAGCAGCCCCGTGACACGGGTTGCGGCCCAGTACTTC. Its translation is CASSPVTRVAAQYF.

The chain couples TRBV20-1 to TRBJ2-1; D is unclear. The CDR3 has 13 residues. Germline-derived CDR1 and CDR2 are DFQATT and SNEGSKA (reference sequence). The V and J ends lost 4 bases and 6 bases respectively, with 13 bases between them. In DNA, the CDR3 is TGCAGTGCTACACTCTCGTCTTTCAATGAGCAGTTCTTC. Protein sequence: CSATLSSFNEQFF.

V is TRBV18 and J is TRBJ2-3; D unclear. There are 14 residues in the CDR3. Germline V gene lookup returns CDR1 KGHSH and CDR2 LQKENI. Between the trimmed V and J ends, which lost 0 bases and 5 bases, there was a span of 9 bases. CDR3: CASSPPAARDTQYF. The CDR3 DNA is TGTGCCAGCTCACCACCTGCCGCAAGAGATACGCAGTATTTT.

This clonotype was counted only a few times. The chain uses TRBV12-3 or TRBV12-4 and TRBJ1-3, with no clear D. The V end was cut by 6 bases, the J end by 0 bases, with 12 bases between. This CDR3 is 15 amino acids long. The CDR3 sequence is CASSARFHSGNTIYF. CDR3 in DNA: TGTGCCAGCAGCGCACGGTTCCACTCTGGAAACACCATATATTTT.

This chain links TRBV5-1 with TRBJ1-2, with D possibly TRBD1 on 5 matching bases. Germline V gene sequence: CDR1 SGHRS, CDR2 YFSETQ. CDR3 length equals 15 residues. V lost 4 bases to trimming and J lost 6 bases, with 19 bases between them. The CDR3 nucleotides are TGCGCCAGCAGCGAACTGGGGGGAAGAGGGGATGGCTACACCTTC. Translating gives CASSELGGRGDGYTF.

The chain links TRBV5-1 to TRBJ2-2; D gene ambiguous. CDR1 is SGHRS, CDR2 YFSETQ, per germline. The CDR3 loop spans 16 amino acids. Deletions cut 0 bases from V and 1 base from J, with 10 bases between. CDR3 DNA sequence: TGCGCCAGCAGCTTGGTTCCTAGACAGAACACCGGGGAGCTGTTTTTT. Amino acid sequence: CASSLVPRQNTGELFF.

This sequence joins TRBV20-1 and TRBJ2-4; TRBD1 matches 10 bases. This CDR3 comprises 13 residues. Germline-derived CDR1 and CDR2 are DFQATT and SNEGSKA (reference sequence). The ends lost 6 bases at V and 4 bases at J; junction bases unmatched: 3. The CDR3 here is CSATGGAKNIQYF. The CDR3 nucleotides read TGCAGTGCGACAGGGGGCGCGAAAAACATTCAGTACTTC.

The CDR3 protein is CASSYGTLQFF. CDR3 coding DNA: TGTGCCAGCAGTTACGGGACATTGCAGTTCTTC. This chain joins TRBV6-5 and TRBJ2-1; TRBD1 is a possible D gene (6 bases). Per germline, CDR1 MNHEY and CDR2 SVGAGI. The CDR3 spans 11 residues. V shed 2 bases and J shed 12 bases, with 8 bases lying between them.

The chain recombines TRBV15 with TRBJ1-1; D is unresolved. Germline loops: CDR1 LNHNV, CDR2 YYDKDF (reference sequence). This CDR3 has 14 residues. V lost 7 bases to trimming and J lost 0 bases, with 12 bases between them. Written as DNA, the CDR3 is TGTGCCACCAAGAGTCGGTCAGTGAACACTGAAGCTTTCTTT. Encoded protein: CATKSRSVNTEAFF.